The 31 T cell receptor beta chains given below trace back to one sample, sequenced in a study of cytomegalovirus exposure and HLA in healthy donors. The PCR used 60 Vbeta and 13 Jbeta primers. Data came from immunoSEQ multiplex PCR; TCRdb stores just in-frame clones and leaves some out. The sample carries approximately 150,000 clones, roughly 80% recorded once. The sample taken for sequencing was PBMCs. These receptors all stem from a man in his thirties or forties in good health and CMV-seropositive.

V gene TRBV6-4 combines with J gene TRBJ2-1, with D possibly matching TRBD1 (5 bases). Trimming cost V 4 bases and J 5 bases, with 15 bases left between them. Germline V lookup: CDR1 MRHNA, CDR2 SNTAGT. The CDR3 contains 15 residues. CDR3 sequence reads: CASSADRISDNEQFF. The CDR3 DNA reads as TGTGCCAGCAGTGCCGACAGAATAAGTGACAATGAGCAGTTCTTC.

The CDR3 DNA is TGTGCCACCGGGCGGGGACCCCGGACCATTCAGTACTTC. The encoded protein is CATGRGPRTIQYF. This chain links TRBV27 with TRBJ2-4; D may be TRBD2 (6 bases). Trimming removed 10 bases at V and 9 bases at J, with 19 bases between. Germline CDR1 reads MNHEY; CDR2 reads SMNVEV (reference sequence). The CDR3 spans 13 residues.

The chain carries TRBV27 and TRBJ2-2; D uncertain. V was pared by 3 bases and J by 1 base, with 18 bases between. The CDR3 is 18 amino acids. Germline CDR1 is MNHEY and CDR2 is SMNVEV (reference sequence). The CDR3 sequence is CASSFLYSVAGNTGELFF. DNA for the CDR3: TGTGCCAGCAGTTTTCTGTATTCAGTGGCAGGGAACACCGGGGAGCTGTTTTTT.

This chain links TRBV5-5 with TRBJ1-4; TRBD1 agrees at 8 bases. The V gene end was trimmed by 0 bases and the J gene end by 8 bases; junction bases not matched to a gene: 9. The CDR3 length is 16 residues. CDR1 is SGHKS and CDR2 is YYEKEE in the germline V gene (reference sequence). This CDR3 is CASSLGDRAGGEKLFF. For the CDR3, the DNA is TGTGCCAGCAGCTTGGGGGATCGGGCAGGGGGCGAAAAACTGTTTTTT.

The chain uses TRBV7-2 and TRBJ1-5, with 9 positions matching TRBD1. The CDR3 is made up of 16 amino acids. The V segment lost 2 bases and the J segment 5 bases; nucleotides outside the gene matches: 7. Germline-derived CDR1 and CDR2 are SGHTA and FQGNSA. The CDR3 region has the DNA TGTGCCAGCAGCTTAATGCCGGACAGGGGCCATCAGCCCCAGCATTTT. It codes for CASSLMPDRGHQPQHF.

The rearrangement joins TRBV6-6 to TRBJ1-5; 9 bases fit TRBD1. The CDR3 is 15 amino acids. The germline CDR1 and CDR2 sequences are MNHNY and SVGAGI (reference sequence). The J segment lost 0 bases and the V segment lost 5 bases, leaving 2 bases of the junction unmatched. CDR3 sequence reads: CASSRDRVSNQPQHF. CDR3 DNA sequence: TGTGCCAGCAGTAGGGACAGGGTTAGCAATCAGCCCCAGCATTTT.

A few counts support this clone. The chain employs TRBV19 and TRBJ1-5; D gene uncertain. The germline V gene has CDR1 LNHDA and CDR2 SQIVND (reference sequence). Trimming left V 2 bases short and J 3 bases short, with 20 bases between. The CDR3 is 18 residues long. Here the CDR3 reads CASSIQTRTLSTNQPQHF. The CDR3 DNA sequence: TGTGCCAGTAGTATACAGACCCGAACCCTTAGCACCAATCAGCCCCAGCATTTT.

This clone occurred a few times. V and J are TRBV4-1 and TRBJ2-3; perhaps TRBD2 as D (6 bases). This CDR3 is built from 16 residues. Germline V CDR1 and CDR2: MGHRA, YSYEKL. The V end was cut by 4 bases, the J end by 0 bases, with 14 bases between. This CDR3 is CASSRVAVTSTDTQYF. Written as DNA, the CDR3 is TGCGCCAGCAGCCGAGTAGCGGTGACTAGCACAGATACGCAGTATTTT.

The J gene is TRBJ1-1, the V gene TRBV6-5, with D tentatively TRBD1 (5 bases). Germline loops: CDR1 MNHEY, CDR2 SVGAGI. Trimming stripped 4 bases from V and 7 bases from J, with 16 bases between. There are 14 residues in the CDR3. The CDR3 region has the DNA TGTGCCAGCAGTTGGGGAGGAGAGAGGGGTGAAGCTTTCTTT. This sequence encodes CASSWGGERGEAFF.

Turning to this clone: The sample contains more than one DNA sequence encoding this CDR3. The chain uses TRBV5-4 and TRBJ2-7; TRBD2 matches 7 bases. CDR1 and CDR2 from the germline V gene are SGHNT and YYREEE (reference sequence). The ends lost 4 bases at V and 5 bases at J; junction bases unmatched: 9. The CDR3 extends over 14 amino acids. Here the CDR3 reads CASSLSTSRDEQYF. DNA of the CDR3: TGTGCCAGCAGCCTCTCGACTAGCAGGGACGAGCAGTACTTC.

V and J are TRBV10-3 and TRBJ2-3, with 11 bases aligning to TRBD2. The V gene end was trimmed by 3 bases and the J gene end by 0 bases; junction bases not matched to a gene: 8. Germline assignment: CDR1 ENHRY and CDR2 SYGVKD. This CDR3 is 18 amino acids long. CDR3 sequence reads: CAISEGLAGGPSTDTQYF. DNA for the CDR3: TGTGCCATCAGTGAAGGTCTAGCGGGGGGCCCGAGCACAGATACGCAGTATTTT.

This clone appeared once. The chain recombines TRBV27 with TRBJ1-3, with TRBD1 identical over 9 bases. This CDR3 region has 16 residues. In germline, CDR1 is MNHEY, CDR2 SMNVEV (reference sequence). With 8 bases clipped from V and 2 bases from J, the junction kept 10 bases outside the gene matches. CDR3 sequence reads: CASSRQGQGPGNTIYF. The CDR3 coding sequence is TGTGCCAGCTCCCGACAGGGACAGGGACCTGGAAACACCATATATTTT.

The CDR3 loop is CASSSGQGVFYEQYF. The CDR3, as DNA: TGTGCCAGCAGCTCGGGACAGGGGGTCTTCTACGAGCAGTACTTC. V usage is TRBV5-8 and J usage is TRBJ2-7; TRBD1 matches at 11 bases. In germline, CDR1 is SGHTS, CDR2 YDEGEE. The ends lost 3 bases at V and 3 bases at J; junction bases unmatched: 5. The CDR3 spans 15 residues.

In its sample, this clone was seen a few times. This rearrangement joins TRBV5-1 to TRBJ2-3, with D perhaps matching TRBD1 (6 bases). The CDR3 is 17 amino acids. Germline loops: CDR1 SGHRS, CDR2 YFSETQ. Trimming shortened V by 4 bases and J by 1 base, and 19 bases separated the two germline ends. CDR3 coding DNA: TGCGCCAGCAGCCCCTCCCTTGGGGGACAACGCACAGATACGCAGTATTTT. The encoded protein is CASSPSLGGQRTDTQYF.

This rearrangement joins TRBV7-9 to TRBJ2-5, with 7 bases lining up with TRBD1. Germline CDR1 reads SEHNR; CDR2 reads FQNEAQ (reference sequence). The J segment lost 1 base and the V segment lost 5 bases, leaving 10 bases of the junction unmatched. There are 16 residues in the CDR3. Here the CDR3 reads CASSNNMDRSQETQYF. The CDR3 nucleotides are TGTGCCAGCAGCAATAACATGGACAGGTCCCAAGAGACCCAGTACTTC.

CDR3 coding DNA: TGTGCCAGTAGTATCGACAGGGGAAACACTGAAGCTTTCTTT. It specifies CASSIDRGNTEAFF. V gene TRBV19 combines with J gene TRBJ1-1; 8 bases match TRBD1. The CDR3 runs to 14 residues. V dropped 3 bases and J dropped 2; count of bases not matched to a gene: 2. CDR1 and CDR2 from the germline V gene are LNHDA and SQIVND (reference sequence).

V gene TRBV11-3 combines with J gene TRBJ1-2; perhaps TRBD1 as D (6 bases). The CDR3 runs to 18 residues. The V and J ends lost 0 bases and 7 bases respectively, with 24 bases between them. Germline-derived CDR1 and CDR2 are SGHNT and YENEEA. The CDR3 region is CASSLDHPGTRADSGYTF. The CDR3 nucleotides read TGTGCCAGCAGCTTAGATCACCCCGGGACACGGGCGGACTCTGGCTACACCTTC. The variable domain in full, with the rest retrieved from reference TRBV11-3 and TRBJ1-2, is EAGVVQSPRYKIIEKKQPVAFWCNPISGHNTLYWYLQNLGQGPELLIRYENEEAVDDSQLPKDRFSAERLKGVDSTLKIQPAELGDSAVYLCASSLDHPGTRADSGYTFGSGTRLTVV.

V usage is TRBV11-1 and J usage is TRBJ2-3, with D perhaps matching TRBD1 (5 bases). The V gene's germline CDR1 is SGHAT and CDR2 FQDESV (reference sequence). V lost 1 base, J lost 0 bases, and 11 bases lay in between. There are 16 residues in the CDR3. CDR3 in amino acids: CASSLGVSGSTDTQYF. CDR3 bases: TGTGCCAGCAGCTTAGGGGTGTCAGGGAGCACAGATACGCAGTATTTT.

The J gene is TRBJ1-2, the V gene TRBV5-1; D is undetermined. The V and J ends lost 5 bases and 3 bases respectively, with 17 bases between them. This CDR3 is 15 amino acids long. The V gene's germline CDR1 is SGHRS and CDR2 YFSETQ. The CDR3 DNA reads TGCGCCAGCAGGTGGAGGAACCGGGCCTACTATGGCTACACCTTC. It is translated as CASRWRNRAYYGYTF.

This rearrangement joins TRBV27 to TRBJ1-2, with D possibly TRBD1 on 5 matching bases. The ends were cut back, 0 bases at V and 6 bases at J, with 17 bases in the middle. The CDR3 has 16 amino acids. Germline CDR1 and CDR2: MNHEY and SMNVEV (reference sequence). The CDR3 protein is CASSLSPSGGGDGYTF. The CDR3 DNA reads TGTGCCAGCAGTTTATCCCCCTCCGGGGGAGGGGATGGCTACACCTTC.

This clone is a singleton in its sample. The chain employs TRBV18 and TRBJ2-4; TRBD2 agrees at 10 bases. Unmatched junction bases numbered 12, after V lost 1 base and J lost 6 bases. Germline V gene lookup returns CDR1 KGHSH and CDR2 LQKENI. This CDR3 has 18 amino acids. In DNA, the CDR3 is TGTGCCAGCTCACCACTGGCAGCTAGCGGGAGATTATCAAACATTCAGTACTTC. Its translation: CASSPLAASGRLSNIQYF.

The V call is TRBV9, the J call TRBJ1-3; 9 bases line up with TRBD1. CDR1 is SGDLS and CDR2 is YYNGEE in the germline V gene. Trimming removed 0 bases from V and 0 bases from J; junction bases left unmatched: 4. This CDR3 contains 17 residues. As DNA, the CDR3 is TGTGCCAGCAGCGTAGGGGGACAGGGCCTCTCTGGAAACACCATATATTTT. Translated, it gives CASSVGGQGLSGNTIYF.

The rearrangement links TRBV6-4 to TRBJ2-6, with TRBD1 matching 9 bases. V lost 2 bases and J lost 0; bases outside the gene matches: 11. This CDR3 has 20 amino acids. The germline V gene encodes CDR1 MRHNA and CDR2 SNTAGT. As DNA, the CDR3 is TGTGCCAGCAGTGACGTCCGGGACAGGGTTAGAAGCTCTGGGGCCAACGTCCTGACTTTC. Its translation is CASSDVRDRVRSSGANVLTF.

This clone was found once. The genes are TRBV10-3 and TRBJ2-5; possibly TRBD2 for D (5 bases). V gave up 7 bases and J gave up 4 bases, with 13 bases separating them. The germline CDR1 and CDR2 sequences are ENHRY and SYGVKD. This CDR3 has 13 amino acids. CDR3 bases: TGTGCCATCAAGCGACCCGGACTAGAGACCCAGTACTTC. It encodes CAIKRPGLETQYF.

The chain carries TRBV19 and TRBJ2-4, with TRBD1 matching 11 bases. CDR1 and CDR2 from the germline V gene are LNHDA and SQIVND (reference sequence). Germline trimming cut 4 bases from V and 1 base from J; bases unmatched to any gene: 3. The CDR3 covers 16 residues. The CDR3 here is CASSRTGGRAKNIQYF. CDR3 coding DNA: TGTGCCAGTAGTAGGACAGGGGGCAGGGCCAAAAACATTCAGTACTTC.

V gene TRBV9 combines with J gene TRBJ2-3; tentatively, D is TRBD2 (6 bases). V lost 0 bases to trimming and J lost 0 bases, with 8 bases between them. In germline, CDR1 is SGDLS, CDR2 YYNGEE. The CDR3 runs to 15 residues. Here the CDR3 DNA reads TGTGCCAGCAGCGTAGGGAGCGGGAGCACAGATACGCAGTATTTT. Translation: CASSVGSGSTDTQYF.

The V call is TRBV27, the J call TRBJ1-5; D uncertain. Germline lookup yields CDR1 MNHEY and CDR2 SMNVEV (reference sequence). The V gene lost 3 bases and the J gene lost 5 bases, with 5 bases spanning the gap. The CDR3 contains 12 residues. CDR3 region: CASSFLDQPQHF. As DNA, the CDR3 is TGTGCCAGCAGTTTCCTCGATCAGCCCCAGCATTTT.

This clone appeared once. The rearrangement uses TRBV4-3 and TRBJ1-1; no reliable D call. This CDR3 region has 15 residues. Germline loops: CDR1 LGHNA, CDR2 YSLEER. Trimming removed 1 base at V and 4 bases at J, with 13 bases between. In DNA form, the CDR3 reads TGCGCCAGCAGCCAAGGTCCGGGCCGGGGCACTGAAGCTTTCTTT. This codes for CASSQGPGRGTEAFF.

CDR3 in amino acids: CASSVDRGDQPQHF. CDR3 sequence (DNA): TGTGCCAGCAGTGTGGACAGGGGGGATCAGCCCCAGCATTTT. The chain has TRBV6-1 and TRBJ1-5; 10 bases are a match to TRBD1. This CDR3 is 14 amino acids long. Germline-derived CDR1 and CDR2 are MNHNS and SASEGT. Losses at the gene ends were 4 bases for V and 5 bases for J; bases not matched to a gene: 2.

This clone was recorded only once. This rearrangement joins TRBV6-5 to TRBJ1-1; maybe TRBD1 (5 bases). V lost 6 bases and J 0 bases, leaving 11 bases between the germline ends. The V gene's germline CDR1 is MNHEY and CDR2 SVGAGI. The CDR3 extends over 14 amino acids. DNA of the CDR3: TGTGCCAGCAGACCAGACAGCCTGAACACTGAAGCTTTCTTT. It yields the protein CASRPDSLNTEAFF.

The CDR3, as DNA: TGCGCCAGCAGCTTGGCGGGGGACAGAAATCAGCCCCAGCATTTT. It translates to CASSLAGDRNQPQHF. This chain links TRBV5-1 with TRBJ1-5; TRBD1 matches at 7 bases. The junction had 4 bases not matched to a gene; V was cut back by 0 bases and J by 4 bases. The CDR3 extends over 15 amino acids. Germline CDR1 and CDR2: SGHRS and YFSETQ. The full variable domain, its missing parts supplied by reference TRBV5-1 and TRBJ1-5, is KAGVTQTPRYLIKTRGQQVTLSCSPISGHRSVSWYQQTPGQGLQFLFEYFSETQRNKGNFPGRFSGRQFSNSRSEMNVSTLELGDSALYLCASSLAGDRNQPQHFGDGTRLSIL.